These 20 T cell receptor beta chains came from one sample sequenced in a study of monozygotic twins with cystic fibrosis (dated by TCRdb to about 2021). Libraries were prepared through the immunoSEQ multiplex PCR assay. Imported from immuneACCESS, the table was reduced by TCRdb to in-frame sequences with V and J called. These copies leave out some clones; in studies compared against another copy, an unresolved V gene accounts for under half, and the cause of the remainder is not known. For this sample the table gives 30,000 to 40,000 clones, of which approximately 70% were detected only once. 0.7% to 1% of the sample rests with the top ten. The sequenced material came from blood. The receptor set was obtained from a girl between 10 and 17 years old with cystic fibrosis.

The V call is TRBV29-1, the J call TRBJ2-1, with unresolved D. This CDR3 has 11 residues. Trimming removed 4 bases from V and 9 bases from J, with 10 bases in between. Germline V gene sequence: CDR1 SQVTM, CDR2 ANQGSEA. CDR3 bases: TGCAGCGTTGGTTGGGTCCCTGAGCAGTTCTTC. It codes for CSVGWVPEQFF.

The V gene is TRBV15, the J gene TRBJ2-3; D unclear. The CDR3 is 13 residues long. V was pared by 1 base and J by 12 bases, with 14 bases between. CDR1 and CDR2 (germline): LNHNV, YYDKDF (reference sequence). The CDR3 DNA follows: TGTGCCACCAGCAGAGGACTTTTCAGCGTTCAGTATTTT. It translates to CATSRGLFSVQYF.

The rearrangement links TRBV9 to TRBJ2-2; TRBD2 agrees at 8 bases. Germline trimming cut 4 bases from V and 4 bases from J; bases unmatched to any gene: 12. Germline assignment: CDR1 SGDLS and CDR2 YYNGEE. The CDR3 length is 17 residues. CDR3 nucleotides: TGTGCCAGCAGCCCCCGCCAGACGAGCGGGAGCACCGGGGAGCTGTTTTTT. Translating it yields CASSPRQTSGSTGELFF.

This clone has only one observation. The CDR3 region has the DNA TGTGCCAGCAGCGACAGACTAGCGGGTGCCACCAATGAGCAGTTCTTC. This gives the protein CASSDRLAGATNEQFF. The V gene is TRBV7-9, the J gene TRBJ2-1; 10 positions match TRBD2. V lost 5 bases, J lost 6 bases, and 10 bases stayed unmatched. Per germline, CDR1 SEHNR and CDR2 FQNEAQ (reference sequence). The CDR3 loop spans 16 amino acids.

The CDR3, as DNA: TGTGCCAGCAGCGTAGAGGGACTAGCGGAAACAGATACGCAGTATTTT. Translating it yields CASSVEGLAETDTQYF. The rearrangement links TRBV9 to TRBJ2-3; 11 bases map to TRBD2. This CDR3 is 16 amino acids long. The V segment lost 0 bases and the J segment 3 bases; nucleotides outside the gene matches: 3. The germline CDR1 and CDR2 sequences are SGDLS and YYNGEE.

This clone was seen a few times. The CDR3 region has the DNA TGTGCCAGCAGTGCTAGACAGGGGGACTATCAGCCCCAGCATTTT. Translating it yields CASSARQGDYQPQHF. The V gene is TRBV2, the J gene TRBJ1-5, with TRBD1 matching over 9 bases. The CDR3 has 15 amino acids. V trimming: 4 bases; J trimming: 5 bases; junction bases outside the gene matches: 6. CDR1 is SNHLY, CDR2 FYNNEI, per germline.

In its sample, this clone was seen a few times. In DNA form, the CDR3 reads TGTGCCAGCAGCTCTCGTGTGTTCTCTGGAAACACCATATATTTT. Translation gives CASSSRVFSGNTIYF. V is TRBV28 and J is TRBJ1-3; the D is unclear. The CDR3 consists of 15 residues. CDR1 and CDR2 from the germline V gene are MDHEN and SYDVKM. V lost 6 bases, J lost 0 bases, and 12 bases lay in between.

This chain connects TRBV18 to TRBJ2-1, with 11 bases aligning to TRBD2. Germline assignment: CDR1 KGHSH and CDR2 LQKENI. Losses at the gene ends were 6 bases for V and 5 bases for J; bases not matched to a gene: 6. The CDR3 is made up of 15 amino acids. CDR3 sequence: CASSPPSGRHNEQFF. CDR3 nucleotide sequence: TGTGCCAGCTCCCCTCCTAGCGGGAGGCACAATGAGCAGTTCTTC.

The CDR3 bases are TGTGCCAGCACCCAAGGGGCGGAAAGCAACAATGAGCAGTTCTTC. It codes for CASTQGAESNNEQFF. The chain has TRBV6-1 and TRBJ2-1; D may be TRBD1 (5 bases). Trimming took 7 bases from V and 5 from J, leaving 18 bases between them. Germline CDR1 reads MNHNS; CDR2 reads SASEGT. This CDR3 is 15 amino acids long.

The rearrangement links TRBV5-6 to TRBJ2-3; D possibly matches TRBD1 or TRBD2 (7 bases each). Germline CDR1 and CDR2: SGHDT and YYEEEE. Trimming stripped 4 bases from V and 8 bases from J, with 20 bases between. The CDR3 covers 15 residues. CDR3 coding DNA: TGTGCCAGCAGCGCTAGACAGGGCGGGAGATTTACGCAGTATTTT. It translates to CASSARQGGRFTQYF.

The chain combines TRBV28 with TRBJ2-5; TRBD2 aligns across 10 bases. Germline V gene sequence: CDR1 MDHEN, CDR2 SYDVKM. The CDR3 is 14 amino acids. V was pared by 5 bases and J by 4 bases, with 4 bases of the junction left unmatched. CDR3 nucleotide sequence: TGTGCCAGCAGTGCACCTAGCGGGAGAGAGACCCAGTACTTC. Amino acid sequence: CASSAPSGRETQYF. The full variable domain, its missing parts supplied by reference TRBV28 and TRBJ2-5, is DVKVTQSSRYLVKRTGEKVFLECVQDMDHENMFWYRQDPGLGLRLIYFSYDVKMKEKGDIPEGYSVSREKKERFSLILESASTNQTSMYLCASSAPSGRETQYFGPGTRLLVL.

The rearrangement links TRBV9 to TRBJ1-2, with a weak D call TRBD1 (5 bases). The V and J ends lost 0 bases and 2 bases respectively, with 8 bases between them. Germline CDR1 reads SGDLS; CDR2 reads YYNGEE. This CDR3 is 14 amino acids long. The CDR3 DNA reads TGTGCCAGCAGCGTAGGGACATCAAACTATGGCTACACCTTC. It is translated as CASSVGTSNYGYTF.

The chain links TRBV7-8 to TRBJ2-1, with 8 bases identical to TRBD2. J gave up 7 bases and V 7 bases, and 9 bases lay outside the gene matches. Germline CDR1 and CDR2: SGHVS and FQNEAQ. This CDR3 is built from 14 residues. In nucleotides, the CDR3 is TGTGCCAGCACTTTAAGCGGGAGAGGGAATGAGCAGTTCTTC. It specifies CASTLSGRGNEQFF.

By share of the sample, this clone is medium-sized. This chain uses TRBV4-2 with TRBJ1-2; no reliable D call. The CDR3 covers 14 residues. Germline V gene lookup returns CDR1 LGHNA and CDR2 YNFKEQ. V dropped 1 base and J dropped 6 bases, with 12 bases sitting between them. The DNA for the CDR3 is TGTGCCAGCAGCCAAGGTAGGGAGTCTGATGGCTACACCTTC. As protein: CASSQGRESDGYTF.

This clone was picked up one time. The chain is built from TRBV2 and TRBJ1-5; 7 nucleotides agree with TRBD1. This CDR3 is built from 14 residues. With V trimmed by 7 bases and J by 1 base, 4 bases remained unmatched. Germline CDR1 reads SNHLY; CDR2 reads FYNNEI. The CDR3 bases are TGTGCCAGCAACGACAGGGTGAGCAATCAGCCCCAGCATTTT. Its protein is CASNDRVSNQPQHF.

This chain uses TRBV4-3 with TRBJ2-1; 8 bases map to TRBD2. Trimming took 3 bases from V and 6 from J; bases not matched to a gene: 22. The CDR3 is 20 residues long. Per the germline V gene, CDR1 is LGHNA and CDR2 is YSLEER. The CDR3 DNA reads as TGCGCCAGCAGCCAGGACATGGAGCGGGAGCTTTGGGTTATGTGCAATGAGCAGTTCTTC. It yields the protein CASSQDMERELWVMCNEQFF.

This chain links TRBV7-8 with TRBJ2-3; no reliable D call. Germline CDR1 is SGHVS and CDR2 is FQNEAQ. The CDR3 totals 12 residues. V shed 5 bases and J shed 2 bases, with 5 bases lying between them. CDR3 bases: TGTGCCAGCAGCCCAAACACAGATACGCAGTATTTT. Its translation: CASSPNTDTQYF.

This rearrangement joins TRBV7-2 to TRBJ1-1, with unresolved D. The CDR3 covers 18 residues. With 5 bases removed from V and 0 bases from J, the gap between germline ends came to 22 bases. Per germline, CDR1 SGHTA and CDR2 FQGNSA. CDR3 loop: CASSTEVTYSPMNTEAFF. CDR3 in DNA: TGTGCCAGCAGCACGGAGGTGACATACTCCCCCATGAACACTGAAGCTTTCTTT. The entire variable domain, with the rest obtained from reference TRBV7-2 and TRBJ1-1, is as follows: GAGVSQSPSNKVTEKGKDVELRCDPISGHTALYWYRQSLGQGLEFLIYFQGNSAPDKSGLPSDRFSAERTGGSVSTLTIQRTQQEDSAVYLCASSTEVTYSPMNTEAFFGQGTRLTVV.

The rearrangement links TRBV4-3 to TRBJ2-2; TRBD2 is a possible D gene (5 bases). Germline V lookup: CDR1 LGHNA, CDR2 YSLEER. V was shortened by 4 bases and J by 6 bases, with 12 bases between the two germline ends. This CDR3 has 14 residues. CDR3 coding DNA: TGCGCCAGCAGCCCCGACCTAGCAGCCGGGGAGCTGTTTTTT. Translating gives CASSPDLAAGELFF.

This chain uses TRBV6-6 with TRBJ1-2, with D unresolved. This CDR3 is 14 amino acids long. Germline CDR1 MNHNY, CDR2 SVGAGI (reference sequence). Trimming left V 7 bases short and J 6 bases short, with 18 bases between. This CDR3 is CASKKETESNGYTF. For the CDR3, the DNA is TGTGCCAGCAAAAAGGAGACGGAGTCGAATGGCTACACCTTC.